This T cell receptor (beta chain) was obtained from a study of cytomegalovirus exposure and HLA in healthy donors. General study findings and limits: What TCR beta sequences reportedly achieved was accurate prediction of HLA-A and HLA-B alleles in most subjects. Later work found most CMV-associated TCR beta chains apparently HLA-restricted.

PCR primers comprised 60 Vbeta and 13 Jbeta primers. Libraries were prepared by immunoSEQ multiplex PCR; TCRdb keeps only in-frame clonotypes and omits some of them. The sample records some 100,000 clones, over 70% being singletons. At sampling all donors were nominally healthy, likely with unrecorded immune exposures. Points on this clone: Its antigen is unidentified.

CDR1 SGHNT and CDR2 YYREEE come from the germline V gene (reference sequence). The J segment lost 5 bases and the V segment lost 4 bases, leaving 5 bases of the junction unmatched. The CDR3 totals 13 residues. This chain connects TRBV5-4 to TRBJ2-7; 8 bases line up with TRBD1. Sequenced: PBMCs. The TCR comes from a girl aged 2-9 years in good health and CMV-seropositive. CDR3 bases: TGTGCCAGCAGCCCGGACAGGGAGGACGAGCAGTACTTC. This codes for CASSPDREDEQYF. The full variable domain, its missing parts supplied by reference TRBV5-4 and TRBJ2-7, is ETGVTQSPTHLIKTRGQQVTLRCSSQSGHNTVSWYQQALGQGPQFIFQYYREEENGRGNFPPRFSGLQFPNYSSELNVNALELDDSALYLCASSPDREDEQYFGPGTRLTVT.